This T cell receptor (beta chain) stems from a study of T cell repertoires in cytomegalovirus infection. Overall study: A matching HLA type, together with CMV infection, was signaled by public TCR beta signatures. General observations from the study: Dominating the ex vivo response were HLA-C-restricted CMV-specific TCR beta clonotypes.

Between the trimmed V and J ends, which lost 0 bases and 3 bases, there was a span of 8 bases. The CDR3 loop spans 15 amino acids. Germline V lookup: CDR1 LGHNA, CDR2 YSLEER. Concerning this clonotype itself: As yet, its antigen is unknown.

TCRdb re-called the reads through MiXCR, storing one row per CDR3 protein. This table holds approximately 250,000 distinct CDR3 sequences, 9% to 15% found once. The TCR sequence derives from a human donor in good health (CMV status not recorded). Some clones in this sample may be carry-over from other donors' samples. This chain links TRBV4-3 with TRBJ2-2; D remains unclear. The sequencing input was PBMCs. CDR3 nucleotide sequence: TGCGCCAGCAGCCAAGAATGGGATCACACCGGGGAGCTGTTTTTT. Translated: CASSQEWDHTGELFF.